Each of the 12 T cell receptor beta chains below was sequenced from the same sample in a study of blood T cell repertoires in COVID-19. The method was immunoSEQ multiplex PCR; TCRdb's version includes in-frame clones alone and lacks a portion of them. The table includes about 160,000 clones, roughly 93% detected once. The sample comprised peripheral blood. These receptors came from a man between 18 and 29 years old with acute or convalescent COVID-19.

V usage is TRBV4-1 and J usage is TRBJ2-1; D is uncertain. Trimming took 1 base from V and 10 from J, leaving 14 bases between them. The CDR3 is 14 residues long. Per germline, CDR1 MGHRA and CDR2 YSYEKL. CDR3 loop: CASSQVVVSGEQFF. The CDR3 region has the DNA TGCGCCAGCAGCCAAGTGGTTGTTTCAGGAGAGCAGTTCTTC.

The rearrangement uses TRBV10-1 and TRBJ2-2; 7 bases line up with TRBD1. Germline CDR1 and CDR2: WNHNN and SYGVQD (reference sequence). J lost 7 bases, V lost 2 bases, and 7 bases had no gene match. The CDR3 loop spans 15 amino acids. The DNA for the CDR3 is TGCGCCAGCAGTGAGCCTAAGGGACAGCACGGGGAGCTGTTTTTT. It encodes CASSEPKGQHGELFF.

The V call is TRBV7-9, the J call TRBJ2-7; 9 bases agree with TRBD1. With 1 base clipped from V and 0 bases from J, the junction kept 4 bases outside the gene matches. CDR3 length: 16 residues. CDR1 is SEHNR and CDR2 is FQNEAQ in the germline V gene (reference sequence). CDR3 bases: TGTGCCAGCAGCTTAGTACGGGACAGGGACTCCTACGAGCAGTACTTC. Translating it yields CASSLVRDRDSYEQYF.

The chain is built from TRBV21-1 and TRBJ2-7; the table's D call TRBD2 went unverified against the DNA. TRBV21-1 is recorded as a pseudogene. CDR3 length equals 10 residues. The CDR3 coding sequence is TGTGCCAGCAGCAACGTTCTTTCTGTGGTC. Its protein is CASSNVLSVV.

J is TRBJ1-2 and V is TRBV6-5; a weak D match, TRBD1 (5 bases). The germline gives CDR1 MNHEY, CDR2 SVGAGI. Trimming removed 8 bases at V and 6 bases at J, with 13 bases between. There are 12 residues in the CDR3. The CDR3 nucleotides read TGTGCCAGCTTCCGACAGAAGGATGGCTACACCTTC. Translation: CASFRQKDGYTF.

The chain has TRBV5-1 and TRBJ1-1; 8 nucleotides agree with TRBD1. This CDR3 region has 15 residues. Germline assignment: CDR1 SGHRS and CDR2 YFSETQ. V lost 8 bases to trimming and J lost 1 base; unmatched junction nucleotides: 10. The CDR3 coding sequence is TGCGCCAGTCAACTCCAGGGGGCGCCGAACACTGAAGCTTTCTTT. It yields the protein CASQLQGAPNTEAFF.

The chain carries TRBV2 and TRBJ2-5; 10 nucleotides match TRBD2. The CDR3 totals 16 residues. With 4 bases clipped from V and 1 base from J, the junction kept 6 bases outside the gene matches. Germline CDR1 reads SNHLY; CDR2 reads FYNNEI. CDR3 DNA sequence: TGTGCCAGCAGTGCGTTGACTAGCGGGTTCCAAGAGACCCAGTACTTC. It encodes CASSALTSGFQETQYF.

CDR3 nucleotides: TGTGCCAGCAGTGGACAGGTTCCTTTCAATGAGCAGTTCTTC. Translating it yields CASSGQVPFNEQFF. The chain links TRBV25-1 to TRBJ2-1, with D possibly TRBD1 on 6 matching bases. In germline, CDR1 is MGHDK, CDR2 SYGVNS. This CDR3 is 14 amino acids long. V lost 4 bases and J lost 6, with 13 bases in between.

CDR3 DNA sequence: TGTGCCAGCAGCCAAGTGGGACCGGGGGAGTATAATTCACCCCTCCACTTT. Translated, it gives CASSQVGPGEYNSPLHF. The chain joins TRBV3-1 (or the pseudogene TRBV3-2) to TRBJ1-6, with a weak D call TRBD1 (5 bases). Germline V gene lookup returns CDR1 LGHDT and CDR2 YNNKEL (reference sequence). This CDR3 spans 17 amino acids. Trimming removed 1 base from V and 4 bases from J, with 14 bases in between.

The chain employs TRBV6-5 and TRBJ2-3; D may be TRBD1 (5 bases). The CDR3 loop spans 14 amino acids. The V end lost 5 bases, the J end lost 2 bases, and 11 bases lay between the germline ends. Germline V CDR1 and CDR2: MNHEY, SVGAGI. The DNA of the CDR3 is TGTGCCAGCAGTACACGACAGTACACAGATACGCAGTATTTT. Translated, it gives CASSTRQYTDTQYF.

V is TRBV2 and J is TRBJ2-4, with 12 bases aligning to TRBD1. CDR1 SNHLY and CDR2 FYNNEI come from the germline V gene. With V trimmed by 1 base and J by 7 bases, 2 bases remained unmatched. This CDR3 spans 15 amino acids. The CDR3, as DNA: TGTGCCAGCAGTGAAGAGGGACAGGGGGCCAACATTCAGTACTTC. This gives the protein CASSEEGQGANIQYF. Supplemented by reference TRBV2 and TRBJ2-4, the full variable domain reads EPEVTQTPSHQVTQMGQEVILRCVPISNHLYFYWYRQILGQKVEFLVSFYNNEISEKSEIFDDQFSVERPDGSNFTLKIRSTKLEDSAMYFCASSEEGQGANIQYFGAGTRLSVL.

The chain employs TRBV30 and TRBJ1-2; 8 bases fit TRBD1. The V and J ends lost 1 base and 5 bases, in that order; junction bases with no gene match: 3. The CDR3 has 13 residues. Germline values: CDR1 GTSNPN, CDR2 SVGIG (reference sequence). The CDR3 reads CAWSANRGYGYTF. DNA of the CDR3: TGTGCCTGGAGTGCAAACAGGGGGTATGGCTACACCTTC.